This T cell receptor beta chain was identified in a study of early T cells in non-severe SARS-CoV-2 infection. Study at large: Sequenced material consisted of bulk RNA (from unsorted whole blood), and chains were unpaired.

This clonotype appeared a single time. Its antigen remains unidentified. The CDR3 length is 17 residues. Trimming stripped 4 bases from V and 1 base from J, with 19 bases between. Germline V gene lookup returns CDR1 LGHDT and CDR2 YNNKEL (reference sequence). Study findings and constraints: Matching with VDJdb favored anti-spike CD8 responses (missing private and CD4 specificities).

Individual cDNA molecules were tagged with unique molecular identifiers, the study reported. TCRdb re-called the 5' RACE reads with MiXCR, one entry per CDR3 protein. The sample contains just under 65,000 distinct CDR3 sequences, around 11% of which appear only once. J is TRBJ1-1 and V is TRBV3-1; a weak D match, TRBD1 (5 bases). This receptor was obtained from an adult who was a healthcare worker with PCR-confirmed SARS-CoV-2 infection or an uninfected control (not recorded which). Sequencing was performed on whole blood, taken at baseline. The CDR3 is CASSPMWRGEPNTEAFF. CDR3 coding DNA: TGTGCCAGCAGCCCCATGTGGAGGGGCGAACCGAACACTGAAGCTTTCTTT.